A single TCR beta chain is shown here with its context. Germline values: CDR1 MGHRA, CDR2 YSYEKL. V shed 0 bases, J shed 5 bases, and the junction held 3 bases outside the gene matches. The CDR3 is 15 residues long. This specimen belongs to a study of shared clonotypes between healthy human individuals. TCRdb's copy holds only in-frame clones and misses some; the assay was immunoSEQ multiplex PCR. Altogether more than 1,200,000 clones are present, approximately 98.5% being singletons, with the ten largest covering under 0.45%. The chain carries TRBV4-1 and TRBJ2-2; 7 bases match TRBD1. The sequence came from a man aged 25-45 years in good health. What was sequenced was naive CD4+ T cells sorted from blood. Subset defined: CD45RA+ positively selected. The DNA for the CDR3 is TGCGCCAGCAGCCAAGAGGGACAGTATACCGGGGAGCTGTTTTTT. Protein product: CASSQEGQYTGELFF.